This is a list of T cell receptor beta chains from one sample in a study of response to subunit inactivated influenza vaccine. TCRdb re-called the RT-PCR reads with MiXCR, one entry per CDR3 protein. The table records 750,000 to 850,000 distinct CDR3 sequences, less than 20% of them present only once. The source was PBMCs from blood, collected less than 6 days after vaccination. These receptors were obtained from a man aged 50 to 59 who received an inactivated influenza vaccine. Both conserved end residues are part of each CDR3. A D gene is named only where the DNA matches it firmly. For some rows the clone size is stated as once, few or many, or as a class when expanded; others skip it.

j_call,clone_size,cdr3_length,v_call,d_call,cdr3_aa,cdr3_nt
TRBJ2-7,many,13,TRBV4-2,NA,CASSHNQGYEQYF,TGTGCCAGCAGCCATAACCAGGGGTACGAGCAGTACTTC
TRBJ2-7,few,14,TRBV24-1,NA,CATSADPSSYEQYF,TGTGCCACCAGTGCTGACCCAAGCTCCTACGAGCAGTACTTC
TRBJ1-5,NA,18,TRBV5-1,NA,CASSLAGQPLGSNQPQHF,TGCGCCAGCAGCTTGGCGGGCCAGCCCCTGGGTTCAAATCAGCCCCAGCATTTT
TRBJ2-1,few,14,TRBV5-4,TRBD2,CASSLGTSGRVAFF,TGTGCCAGCAGCTTGGGGACTAGCGGGAGGGTTGCGTTCTTC
TRBJ1-1,many,15,TRBV9,TRBD1,CASSATGGRNTEAFF,TGTGCCAGCAGCGCCACAGGGGGCAGGAACACTGAAGCTTTCTTT
TRBJ2-7,NA,12,TRBV20-1,TRBD1,CSARGTGVEQYF,TGCAGTGCTAGAGGGACAGGGGTTGAGCAGTACTTC
TRBJ2-3,many,15,TRBV5-1,NA,CASSPSRLSTDTQYF,TGCGCCAGCAGCCCTTCCCGTCTTAGCACAGATACGCAGTATTTT
TRBJ2-7,many,13,TRBV29-1,TRBD1,CSVVRQGAYEQYF,TGCAGCGTTGTCCGACAGGGAGCCTACGAGCAGTACTTC
TRBJ2-5,NA,13,TRBV24-1,NA,CATSGGAEETQYF,TGTGCCACCAGTGGCGGGGCGGAAGAGACCCAGTACTTC
TRBJ2-1,few,15,TRBV7-2,TRBD2,CASSPVGGGNNEQFF,TGTGCCAGCAGCCCAGTGGGGGGGGGAAACAATGAGCAGTTCTTC
TRBJ2-3,NA,16,TRBV29-1,TRBD2,CSARWASGSGGDTQYF,TGCAGCGCCCGTTGGGCGAGCGGGAGTGGTGGGGATACGCAGTATTTT
TRBJ2-7,few,16,TRBV2,NA,CASSGGRGSGPLEQYF,TGTGCCAGCAGTGGGGGCCGGGGCAGTGGGCCTTTGGAGCAGTACTTC
TRBJ1-2,NA,13,TRBV20-1,NA,CSARPEPKDGYTF,TGCAGTGCTAGGCCGGAACCGAAGGACGGCTACACCTTC
TRBJ1-5,many,14,TRBV4-2,NA,CASSQVGSNQPQHF,TGTGCCAGCAGCCAAGTGGGGTCCAATCAGCCCCAGCATTTT
TRBJ1-6,few,14,TRBV27,NA,CASSLSLYNSPLHF,TGTGCCAGCAGTTTAAGTTTATATAATTCACCCCTCCACTTT
TRBJ2-2,few,15,TRBV7-2,TRBD2,CASNLRGGGTGELFF,TGTGCCAGCAACTTACGGGGGGGCGGCACCGGGGAGCTGTTTTTT
TRBJ1-3,NA,15,TRBV20-1,NA,CSAVRGAAPGNTIYF,TGCAGTGCTGTGCGGGGGGCAGCTCCTGGAAACACCATATATTTT
TRBJ2-7,few,15,TRBV10-3,NA,CAISGGRIDSYEQYF,TGTGCCATCAGTGGCGGACGGATCGACTCCTACGAGCAGTACTTC
TRBJ2-1,many,19,TRBV11-2,TRBD2,CASSYRPGVAGASYNEQFF,TGTGCCAGCAGCTACCGCCCCGGGGTAGCGGGAGCCTCCTACAATGAGCAGTTCTTC
TRBJ2-2,few,15,TRBV5-1,NA,CASSLAPGGPGELFF,TGCGCCAGCAGCTTGGCCCCCGGGGGTCCCGGGGAGCTGTTTTTT
TRBJ2-5,few,15,TRBV25-1,NA,CASSGPDRMQRTQYF,TGTGCCAGCAGTGGACCAGACAGGATGCAACGGACCCAGTACTTC
TRBJ2-1,few,17,TRBV15,TRBD2,CATSRHPGGSSYNEQFF,TGTGCCACCAGCAGACACCCGGGCGGGAGCTCCTACAATGAGCAGTTCTTC
TRBJ2-7,few,13,TRBV5-5,NA,CASSLYVMYEQYF,TGTGCCAGCAGCTTGTACGTTATGTACGAGCAGTACTTC
TRBJ2-2,few,14,TRBV7-3,TRBD1,CASSTGTGAGELFF,TGTGCCAGCAGCACCGGGACAGGGGCCGGGGAGCTGTTTTTT
TRBJ1-5,few,13,TRBV29-1,NA,CSVWDSPGQPQHF,TGCAGCGTTTGGGACTCCCCCGGTCAGCCCCAGCATTTT
TRBJ2-5,few,15,TRBV20-1,TRBD2,CSARSGREEGETQYF,TGCAGTGCTAGAAGCGGGAGGGAAGAAGGGGAGACCCAGTACTTC
TRBJ1-5,few,16,TRBV10-3,TRBD1,CAISDGTGLLNQPQHF,TGTGCCATCAGTGACGGGACAGGGCTCTTGAATCAGCCCCAGCATTTT
TRBJ2-2,NA,14,TRBV6-1,NA,CASSTRETTGELFF,TGTGCCAGCAGTACCCGGGAGACCACCGGGGAGCTGTTTTTT
TRBJ2-7,NA,14,TRBV5-4,TRBD1,CASSLDRGPVEQYF,TGTGCCAGCAGCTTGGACAGGGGGCCGGTCGAGCAGTACTTC
TRBJ2-1,few,14,TRBV20-1,TRBD2,CSAQSGTGGGEQFF,TGCAGTGCTCAAAGCGGGACTGGTGGGGGTGAGCAGTTCTTC
TRBJ2-5,NA,17,TRBV12-1,NA,CASSSGKPTGGTETQYF,TGTGCCAGCAGCTCAGGAAAGCCGACAGGGGGCACGGAGACCCAGTACTTC
TRBJ1-4,NA,13,TRBV19,TRBD1,CASNRGANEKLFF,TGTGCCAGCAACAGGGGGGCTAATGAAAAACTGTTTTTT
TRBJ1-6,NA,14,TRBV4-2,NA,CASSQGRSDSPLHF,TGTGCCAGCAGCCAAGGCCGATCGGATTCACCCCTCCACTTT